This TCR beta chain was captured by sequencing in a study of T cells in Graves' hyperthyroidism and ophthalmopathy. What was amplified from RNA transcripts were TCR beta CDR3 regions. With the HTBI primer set, the TCR CDR3 went through a first round of RT-PCR. Via MiXCR, TCRdb re-called the multiplex PCR reads, giving one row per CDR3 protein. This table holds roughly 700,000 distinct CDR3 sequences, around 16% found once. Germline CDR1 SQVTM, CDR2 ANQGSEA. The CDR3 totals 15 residues. After removal of 2 bases from V and 7 bases from J, the junction contained 12 bases not matched to a gene. This clonotype was counted only a few times.

The specimen sequenced was blood. The chain combines TRBV29-1 with TRBJ2-7, with TRBD1 matching 9 bases. The clonotype comes from a man aged 45-60 years with Graves' hyperthyroidism. The CDR3 loop reads CSVETRDRVIGEQYF. CDR3 DNA sequence: TGCAGCGTTGAAACACGGGACAGGGTAATCGGTGAGCAGTACTTC.